This record looks at one T cell receptor (beta chain) sequence and its context. The antigen this receptor binds is unknown. Per-base quality was not reported, and no clone a single base away is much larger than it. Trimming costs V 0 bases and J 2 bases, and their ends lie 8 bases apart. The CDR3, from cysteine to phenylalanine, totals 14 residues. Only CDR3 DNA is held: 42 bases, read in frame from base 1. CDR1 and CDR2 are read off the germline V gene as MNHNS and SASEGT. The sample belongs to a study of blood T cell repertoires in COVID-19 (dated by TCRdb to the early 2020s). Context from the whole study: Collaborator samples came from the United States, Italy and Spain and covered acute and convalescent phases of COVID-19. The prospective study material was composed of cDNA or gDNA derived from T cells, B-cell-depleted T cells, or PBMCs. The dataset comprised deeply sampled blood TCRbeta repertoires from subjects exposed to, actively infected with, or recovered from COVID-19. The repertoires were released in a freely available public database meant as a resource for research on the immune response to SARS-CoV-2. The samples were drawn from two sources: the first 160 participants of the ongoing ImmuneRACE study, and 950 to 1,500 subjects contributed by 6 global collaborators. Sample metadata almost always included a de-identified subject ID, COVID-19 status, age in years and sex. HLA class I and class II types, where available, came from metadata supplied by the sample provider rather than from assay-based typing. Overall results and qualifications from the work: How much clinical and demographic metadata was included differed by source and by participant, and the metadata was provided uncurated.

TCRbeta CDR3 regions were amplified from genomic DNA by means of the immunoSEQ Assay, a bias-controlled multiplex PCR. As for the authors' bioinformatics: Nucleated cell counts per sample were estimated from amplification of reference gene primers within the assay. Sequence reads were collapsed and filtered to measure the absolute abundance of every unique TCRbeta CDR3 rearrangement. Productive Simpson clonality was computed per sample as the square root of Simpson's diversity index over productive rearrangements. Held by TCRdb, this immuneACCESS table contains in-frame sequences only and omits some clones. Under half of the omission traces to an unresolved V gene where checked; the cause of the rest is unknown. That table supplies the V and J calls and clone size; D and trimming were determined from the DNA. Counted in this sample were about 87,000 clones; approximately 83% of them appeared once. Roughly 2.1% of the sample lies in the top ten.

Each collaborating institution followed its own protocols to collect whole blood in K2EDTA tubes. Collaborator samples were shipped for TCRbeta analysis as frozen whole blood, isolated PBMCs, or DNA extracted from either sample type. The sample comprised peripheral blood. The receptor was isolated from a woman between 65 and 79 years old with acute or convalescent COVID-19. The V and J genes are TRBV6-1 and TRBJ2-7, with the identity of the D gene unclear. The CDR3 has the sequence CASSEAAQTYEQYF. The nucleotides read TGTGCCAGCAGTGAAGCGGCCCAGACCTACGAGCAGTACTTC.